The rows below give T cell receptor beta chains drawn from one sample of a study of T cell responses to AZD1222 COVID-19 vaccine. Only in-frame clones appear in the TCRdb table, and some are missing; sequencing was by immunoSEQ multiplex PCR. The table records about 140,000 clones, about nine tenths of them present only once. The source material was peripheral blood, sampled on day 0 of AZD1222 vaccination. The receptor set was obtained from an adult in good health. Both conserved end residues are part of each CDR3. The D gene is left open where the match is weak. For some rows the clone size is stated as once, few or many, or as a class when expanded; others skip it.

>.|TRBJ2-3|TRBV1|.
CTSSRAKSGSGDTDTQYF
TGCACCAGCAGCCGCGCGAAAAGCGGGAGCGGAGACACAGATACGCAGTATTTT
>.|TRBJ2-1|TRBV5-1|.
CASTGLGPSYNEQFF
TGCGCCAGCACCGGATTAGGGCCTTCTTACAATGAGCAGTTCTTC
>.|TRBJ1-4|TRBV6-1|.
CASSEAGGGEKLFF
TGTGCCAGCAGTGAAGCAGGGGGTGGAGAAAAACTGTTTTTT
>.|TRBJ2-2|TRBV25-1|TRBD2
CASSTSGETGELFF
TGTGCCAGCTCGACTAGCGGGGAAACCGGGGAGCTGTTTTTT
>.|TRBJ1-5|TRBV6-5|.
CASRRTFQGGQPQHF
TGTGCCAGCAGGCGGACATTCCAGGGAGGGCAGCCCCAGCATTTT
>.|TRBJ1-2|TRBV19|.
CASSIVETGNYGYTF
TGTGCCAGTAGTATCGTCGAAACAGGGAACTATGGCTACACCTTC
>.|TRBJ2-1|TRBV5-6|.
CASSGQRPGQAGNEQFF
TGTGCCAGCAGCGGGCAAAGGCCAGGGCAAGCGGGCAATGAGCAGTTCTTC
>.|TRBJ1-1|TRBV18|.
CASSPGRGLRNTEAFF
TGTGCCAGCTCCCCCGGGCGGGGTCTGAGGAACACTGAAGCTTTCTTT
>medium-sized|TRBJ2-4|TRBV10-3|TRBD1
CAISGQDKNIQYF
TGTGCCATCAGCGGACAGGACAAAAACATTCAGTACTTC
>.|TRBJ1-5|TRBV10-2|.
CASRERRGNQPQHF
TGCGCCAGCAGGGAGAGGAGGGGCAATCAGCCCCAGCATTTT
>.|TRBJ2-7|TRBV28|TRBD2
CASSREREREYEQYF
TGTGCCAGCAGTCGAGAGCGGGAGAGGGAGTACGAGCAGTACTTC
>.|TRBJ2-3|TRBV7-8|.
CASSSPGSTDTQYF
TGTGCCAGCAGCTCCCCGGGAAGCACAGATACGCAGTATTTT
>.|TRBJ1-2|TRBV14|.
CASSPGPGRYGYTF
TGTGCCAGCAGCCCGGGTCCTGGTCGTTATGGCTACACCTTC
>.|TRBJ2-1|TRBV6-2/TRBV6-3|.
CASSPVDANNEQFF
TGTGCCAGCAGCCCCGTTGACGCGAACAATGAGCAGTTCTTC
>.|TRBJ2-7|TRBV10-2|TRBD2
CASSDSNGRVYEQYF
TGCGCCAGCAGCGACTCTAACGGGAGGGTCTACGAGCAGTACTTC
>.|TRBJ1-2|TRBV7-9|TRBD1
CASRTGQGGYTF
TGTGCCAGCAGGACCGGACAGGGCGGCTACACCTTC